This entry lists 25 T cell receptor beta chains sequenced from one sample in a study of T cells in Graves' hyperthyroidism and ophthalmopathy. RNA transcripts gave rise to amplified TCR beta CDR3 regions. A first-round RT-PCR of the TCR CDR3 used the HTBI primer set. TCRdb reprocessed the multiplex PCR reads with MiXCR, giving one entry per CDR3 protein. The sample lists approximately 400,000 distinct CDR3 sequences, approximately 14% occurring once. The sequencing sample was made of blood. The source of these receptors is a woman younger than 35 with Graves' hyperthyroidism that later progressed to Graves' ophthalmopathy.

A few counts support this clonotype. V usage is TRBV5-6 and J usage is TRBJ1-1; D not resolved. The CDR3 is 15 amino acids. The ends were cut back, 2 bases at V and 0 bases at J, with 11 bases in the middle. Germline lookup yields CDR1 SGHDT and CDR2 YYEEEE. In DNA, the CDR3 is TGTGCCAGCAGCTTTGCGACATTATTGAACACTGAAGCTTTCTTT. This gives the protein CASSFATLLNTEAFF.

There are many counts of this clonotype. This chain links TRBV30 with TRBJ2-1; TRBD2 is a possible D gene (6 bases). Germline V lookup: CDR1 GTSNPN, CDR2 SVGIG (reference sequence). CDR3 length: 12 residues. Trimming shortened V by 2 bases and J by 15 bases, and 17 bases separated the two germline ends. CDR3 loop: CAWSPTGVPPFF. For the CDR3, the DNA is TGTGCCTGGAGTCCTACGGGAGTTCCCCCGTTCTTC.

This clonotype came up many times. The chain uses TRBV11-2 and TRBJ2-5; no clear D gene. The CDR3 sequence is 11 residues long. Germline V gene lookup returns CDR1 SGHAT and CDR2 FQNNGV. Trimming took 5 bases from V and 0 from J, leaving 1 base between them. CDR3 DNA: TGTGCCAGCAGCAACCAAGAGACCCAGTACTTC. It codes for CASSNQETQYF.

In its sample, this clonotype was seen a few times. The chain recombines TRBV5-4 with TRBJ2-3, with D perhaps TRBD1 or TRBD2 (6 bases each). The CDR3 has 14 amino acids. CDR1 SGHNT and CDR2 YYREEE come from the germline V gene (reference sequence). Deletions cut 2 bases from V and 5 bases from J, with 12 bases between. The CDR3 coding sequence is TGTGCCAGCAGCTTTGGGGGGCGAGAAGATACGCAGTATTTT. It encodes CASSFGGREDTQYF.

This clonotype was picked up many times. V and J are TRBV12-3 or TRBV12-4 and TRBJ1-2; a possible D gene is TRBD1 (5 bases). Trimming took off 7 bases at V and 6 bases at J, with 15 bases between the two ends. This CDR3 contains 13 residues. The CDR3 nucleotides are TGTGCCAGCATCCCTTTGGGAGGGGATGGCTACACCTTC. Translated, it gives CASIPLGGDGYTF.

This clonotype was counted many times. The chain couples TRBV7-2 to TRBJ2-7, with a tentative D call TRBD1 (5 bases). The V and J ends lost 2 bases and 3 bases respectively, with 23 bases between them. CDR3 length: 18 amino acids. Germline V gene sequence: CDR1 SGHTA, CDR2 FQGNSA. The CDR3 sequence is CASSLMGRMFLGDYEQYF. In nucleotides, the CDR3 is TGTGCCAGCAGCTTAATGGGGCGCATGTTCCTCGGAGACTACGAGCAGTACTTC.

Comments on this clonotype: A clone one base away is much larger, so this may be a read error. J is TRBJ2-7 and V is TRBV25-1; 10 bases line up with TRBD1. The CDR3 is 12 residues long. After removal of 8 bases from V and 5 bases from J, the junction contained 3 bases not matched to a gene. Germline assignment: CDR1 MGHDK and CDR2 SYGVNS. The CDR3 DNA is TGTGCCAGCGGGACAGGGGTCAACGAGCAGTACTTC. Its translation: CASGTGVNEQYF.

The chain combines TRBV27 with TRBJ2-7, with TRBD1 matching over 11 bases. There are 14 residues in the CDR3. Per the germline V gene, CDR1 is MNHEY and CDR2 is SMNVEV (reference sequence). J gave up 7 bases and V 5 bases, and 7 bases lay outside the gene matches. CDR3 DNA: TGTGCCAGCAGTGTGGACAGGGGGCCACGAGAGCAGTACTTC. Translation: CASSVDRGPREQYF.

Details on this clonotype: The junction and the germline gene differ at one end; a read error may be behind it. V is TRBV10-3 and J is TRBJ1-1; D gene unclear. Germline V gene sequence: CDR1 ENHRY, CDR2 SYGVKD. This CDR3 has 15 amino acids. The CDR3 DNA reads TGTGCCATCAGTGAGTCTCAACCTACTGGCACTGGAGCTTTCTTT. This codes for CAISESQPTGTGAFF.

In the case of this clonotype: Being one base from a much bigger clone, this may be a read error. This chain links TRBV20-1 with TRBJ2-1; D may be TRBD2 (6 bases). The CDR3 totals 17 residues. V was clipped by 2 bases and J by 4 bases, with 21 bases between them. Germline lookup yields CDR1 DFQATT and CDR2 SNEGSKA (reference sequence). The CDR3 spells CSARPPGPAGNYNEQFF. The CDR3 coding sequence is TGCAGTGCTAGACCTCCTGGCCCAGCGGGTAATTACAATGAGCAGTTCTTC.

This clonotype was observed at least ten times. This chain connects TRBV7-9 to TRBJ2-5; D tentatively fits TRBD1 or TRBD2 (6 bases each). Deletions cut 5 bases from V and 2 bases from J, with 15 bases between. The CDR3 extends over 15 amino acids. Germline loops: CDR1 SEHNR, CDR2 FQNEAQ (reference sequence). CDR3: CASSPPGAEQETQYF. DNA of the CDR3: TGTGCCAGCAGCCCCCCGGGGGCAGAACAAGAGACCCAGTACTTC.

J is TRBJ2-7 and V is TRBV19, with 8 bases that match TRBD2. Per germline, CDR1 LNHDA and CDR2 SQIVND (reference sequence). The ends lost 6 bases at V and 5 bases at J; junction bases unmatched: 12. The CDR3 is made up of 15 amino acids. The CDR3 DNA is TGTGCCAGTAGCTCGCGTTCAGCGGGAGTTAACGAGCAGTACTTC. Amino acids: CASSSRSAGVNEQYF.

This chain uses TRBV27 with TRBJ2-3; D is unclear. The CDR3 covers 14 residues. V was trimmed by 6 bases and J by 1 base, leaving 11 bases between them. Germline assignment: CDR1 MNHEY and CDR2 SMNVEV (reference sequence). The CDR3 DNA follows: TGTGCCAGCAGCGCACGTCTCGGCACAGATACGCAGTATTTT. It translates to CASSARLGTDTQYF.

V is TRBV11-2 and J is TRBJ2-2, with 8 nucleotides matching TRBD1. Germline assignment: CDR1 SGHAT and CDR2 FQNNGV. J gave up 7 bases and V 5 bases, and 9 bases lay outside the gene matches. The CDR3 loop spans 15 amino acids. In DNA, the CDR3 is TGTGCCAGCAGCCAGGACAGGGCGGGGAGCGGGGAGCTGTTTTTT. The encoded protein is CASSQDRAGSGELFF.

The chain has TRBV4-1 and TRBJ2-3, with TRBD2 matching over 10 bases. There are 17 residues in the CDR3. The germline gives CDR1 MGHRA, CDR2 YSYEKL. V lost 4 bases to trimming and J lost 4 bases; unmatched junction nucleotides: 11. The CDR3 nucleotides are TGCGCCAGCAGCCGACGACTAGCGGGTATTTCCCCAGATACGCAGTATTTT. Protein sequence: CASSRRLAGISPDTQYF.

The table lists this clonotype with many counts. The chain's CDR3 is CASSRDKAGAQPQHF. In DNA, the CDR3 is TGTGCCAGCAGCCGTGACAAGGCCGGGGCTCAGCCCCAGCATTTT. The V gene is TRBV12-3 or TRBV12-4, the J gene TRBJ1-5; D is perhaps TRBD1 (5 bases). This CDR3 comprises 15 residues. The germline V and J ends were trimmed by 6 bases and 6 bases, with 18 bases remaining between them.

The CDR3: CSATHWGGNEQFF. CDR3 nucleotide sequence: TGCAGTGCTACCCATTGGGGGGGCAATGAGCAGTTCTTC. The V and J genes are TRBV20-1 and TRBJ2-1; 7 bases agree with TRBD2. CDR1 is DFQATT, CDR2 SNEGSKA, per germline (reference sequence). Trimming at V came to 4 bases and at J to 6 bases, leaving 6 bases not matched to a gene. The CDR3 has 13 amino acids.

As to this clonotype: This sequence may be a read error, since a much larger clone differs from it by one base. This rearrangement joins TRBV6-1 to TRBJ2-1, with 7 positions matching TRBD2. CDR1 and CDR2 (germline): MNHNS, SASEGT. The V segment lost 7 bases and the J segment 6 bases; nucleotides outside the gene matches: 3. CDR3 size: 12 residues. Here the CDR3 DNA reads TGTGCCAGCATGGGAGGGGTCAATGAGCAGTTCTTC. As protein: CASMGGVNEQFF.

This clonotype turned up a few times. The chain links TRBV29-1 to TRBJ2-7; 7 nucleotides line up with TRBD2. V was pared by 1 base and J by 1 base, with 7 bases of the junction left unmatched. The V gene's germline CDR1 is SQVTM and CDR2 ANQGSEA. CDR3 length equals 15 residues. CDR3 region: CSVEVVWGGSYEQYF. The CDR3 DNA reads TGCAGCGTTGAAGTGGTTTGGGGGGGGTCCTACGAGCAGTACTTC.

Concerning this clonotype: One base away lies a much larger clone, so this may be a sequencing read error. The chain couples TRBV20-1 to TRBJ2-7; TRBD1 aligns across 7 bases. The germline V gene has CDR1 DFQATT and CDR2 SNEGSKA (reference sequence). This CDR3 has 13 amino acids. V was clipped by 1 base and J by 4 bases; unmatched bases: 4. The CDR3 region has the DNA TGCAGTGCTAGAGTGGACAGGACTTACGAGCAGTACTTC. Translated, it gives CSARVDRTYEQYF.

This clonotype occurred a few times. The rearrangement uses TRBV7-2 and TRBJ1-4; 7 bases fit TRBD1. The CDR3 has 15 amino acids. V was pared by 2 bases and J by 2 bases, with 2 bases of the junction left unmatched. Germline V gene lookup returns CDR1 SGHTA and CDR2 FQGNSA. The CDR3 sequence is CASSLRTGTNEKLFF. In DNA form, the CDR3 reads TGTGCCAGCAGCTTAAGGACAGGCACTAATGAAAAACTGTTTTTT.

The table lists this clonotype with a count of one. The V and J genes are TRBV3-1 and TRBJ2-5; 9 bases fit TRBD1. Germline trimming cut 0 bases from V and 1 base from J; bases unmatched to any gene: 6. CDR1 is LGHDT, CDR2 YNNKEL, per germline (reference sequence). This CDR3 has 17 residues. The CDR3 nucleotides read TGTGCCAGCAGCCAAGATAAGGGGACAGGGCGCCAAGAGACCCAGTACTTC. It codes for CASSQDKGTGRQETQYF.

This clonotype was picked up many times. V gene TRBV7-9 combines with J gene TRBJ1-4, with TRBD1 matching 7 bases. The CDR3 totals 15 residues. CDR1 is SEHNR, CDR2 FQNEAQ, per germline (reference sequence). J lost 6 bases, V lost 5 bases, and 9 bases had no gene match. The CDR3 sequence is CASSDTTGLDEKLFF. As DNA, the CDR3 is TGTGCCAGCAGCGACACGACAGGGCTGGATGAAAAACTGTTTTTT. Full variable domain (missing parts from reference TRBV7-9 and TRBJ1-4): DTGVSQNPRHKITKRGQNVTFRCDPISEHNRLYWYRQTLGQGPEFLTYFQNEAQLEKSRLLSDRFSAERPKGSFSTLEIQRTEQGDSAMYLCASSDTTGLDEKLFFGSGTQLSVL.

This clonotype showed up many times. The chain is built from TRBV2 and TRBJ2-7; the D gene is possibly TRBD2 (5 bases). The V gene lost 5 bases and the J gene lost 6 bases, with 14 bases spanning the gap. This CDR3 contains 13 residues. CDR1 is SNHLY, CDR2 FYNNEI, per germline. The DNA of the CDR3 is TGTGCCAGCAGTTTCCTCGAGGGTTCCGAGCAGTACTTC. Residues: CASSFLEGSEQYF.

This clonotype was seen ten or more times. The chain couples TRBV7-3 to TRBJ2-2; 7 positions agree with TRBD1. The trim removed 5 bases at V and 1 base at J, leaving 4 bases unmatched. The CDR3 is made up of 15 amino acids. Per germline, CDR1 SGHTA and CDR2 FQGTGA. CDR3 sequence reads: CASSPRTGNTGELFF. CDR3 nucleotides: TGTGCCAGCAGCCCCCGGACAGGGAACACCGGGGAGCTGTTTTTT.